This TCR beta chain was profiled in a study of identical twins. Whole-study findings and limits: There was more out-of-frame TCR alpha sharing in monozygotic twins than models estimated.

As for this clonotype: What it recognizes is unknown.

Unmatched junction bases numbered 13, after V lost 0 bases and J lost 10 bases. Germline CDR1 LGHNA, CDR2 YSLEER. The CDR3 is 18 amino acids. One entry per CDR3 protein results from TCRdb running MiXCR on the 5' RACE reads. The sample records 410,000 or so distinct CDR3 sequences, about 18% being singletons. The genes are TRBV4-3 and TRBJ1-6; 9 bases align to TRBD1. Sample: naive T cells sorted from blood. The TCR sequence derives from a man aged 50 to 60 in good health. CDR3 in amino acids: CASSQEWDREEVYSPLHF. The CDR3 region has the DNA TGCGCCAGCAGCCAAGAATGGGACAGGGAGGAGGTATACTCACCCCTCCACTTT.